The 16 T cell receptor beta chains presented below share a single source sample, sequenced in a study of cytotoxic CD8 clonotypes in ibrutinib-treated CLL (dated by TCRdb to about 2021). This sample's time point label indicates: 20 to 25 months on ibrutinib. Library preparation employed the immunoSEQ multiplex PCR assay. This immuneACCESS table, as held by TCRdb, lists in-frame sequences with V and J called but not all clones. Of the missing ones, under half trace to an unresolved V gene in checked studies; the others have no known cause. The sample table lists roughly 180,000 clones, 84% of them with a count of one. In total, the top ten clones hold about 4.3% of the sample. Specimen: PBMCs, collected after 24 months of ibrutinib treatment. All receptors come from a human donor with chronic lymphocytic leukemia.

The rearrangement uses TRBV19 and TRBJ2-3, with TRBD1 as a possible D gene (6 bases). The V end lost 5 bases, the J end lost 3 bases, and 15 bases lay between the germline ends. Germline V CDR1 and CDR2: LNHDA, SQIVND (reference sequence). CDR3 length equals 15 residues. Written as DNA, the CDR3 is TGTGCCAGTAGTCCCATACAGGGCGGGACAGATACGCAGTATTTT. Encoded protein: CASSPIQGGTDTQYF.

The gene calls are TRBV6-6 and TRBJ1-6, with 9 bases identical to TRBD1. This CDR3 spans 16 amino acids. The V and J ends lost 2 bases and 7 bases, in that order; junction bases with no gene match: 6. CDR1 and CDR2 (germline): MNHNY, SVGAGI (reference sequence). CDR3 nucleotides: TGTGCCAGCAGTTACCGGGACAGGGAAGGGAATTCACCCCTCCACTTT. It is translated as CASSYRDREGNSPLHF.

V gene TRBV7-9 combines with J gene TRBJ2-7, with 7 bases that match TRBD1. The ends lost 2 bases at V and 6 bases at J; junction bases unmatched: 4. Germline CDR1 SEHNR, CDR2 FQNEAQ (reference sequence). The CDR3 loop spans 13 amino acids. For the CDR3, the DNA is TGTGCCAGCAGCTTACCTGGACAGGCCGAGCAGTACTTC. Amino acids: CASSLPGQAEQYF.

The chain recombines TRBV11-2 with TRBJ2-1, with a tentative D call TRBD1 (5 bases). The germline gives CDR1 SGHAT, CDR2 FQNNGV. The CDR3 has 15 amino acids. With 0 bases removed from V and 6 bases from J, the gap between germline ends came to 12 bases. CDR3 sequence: CASSLDSGRVNEQFF. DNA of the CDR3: TGTGCCAGCAGCTTAGATTCAGGCAGGGTCAATGAGCAGTTCTTC.

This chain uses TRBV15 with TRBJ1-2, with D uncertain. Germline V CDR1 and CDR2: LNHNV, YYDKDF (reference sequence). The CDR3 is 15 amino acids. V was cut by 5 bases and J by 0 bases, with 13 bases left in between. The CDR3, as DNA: TGTGCCACCAGCGGAGGGAATCCGTCTAACTATGGCTACACCTTC. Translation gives CATSGGNPSNYGYTF.

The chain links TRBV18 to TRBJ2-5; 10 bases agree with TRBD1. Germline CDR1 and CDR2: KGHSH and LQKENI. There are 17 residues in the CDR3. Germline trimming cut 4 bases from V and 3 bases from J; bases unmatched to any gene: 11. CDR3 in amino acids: CASSQTYSGTGEETQYF. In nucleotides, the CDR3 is TGTGCCAGCTCACAAACTTACTCCGGGACAGGGGAAGAGACCCAGTACTTC.

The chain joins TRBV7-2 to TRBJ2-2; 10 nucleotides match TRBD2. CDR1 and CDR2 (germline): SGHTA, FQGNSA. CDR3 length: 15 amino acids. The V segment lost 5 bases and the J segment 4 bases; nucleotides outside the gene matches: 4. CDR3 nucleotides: TGTGCCAGCAGCATAAGCGGGAGGGGCACCGGGGAGCTGTTTTTT. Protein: CASSISGRGTGELFF.

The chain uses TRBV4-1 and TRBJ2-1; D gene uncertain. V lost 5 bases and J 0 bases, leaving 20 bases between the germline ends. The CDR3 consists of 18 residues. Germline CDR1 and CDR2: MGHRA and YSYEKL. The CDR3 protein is CASSKLMPGLTSYNEQFF. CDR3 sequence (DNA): TGCGCCAGCAGCAAGTTAATGCCGGGTCTGACCTCCTACAATGAGCAGTTCTTC.

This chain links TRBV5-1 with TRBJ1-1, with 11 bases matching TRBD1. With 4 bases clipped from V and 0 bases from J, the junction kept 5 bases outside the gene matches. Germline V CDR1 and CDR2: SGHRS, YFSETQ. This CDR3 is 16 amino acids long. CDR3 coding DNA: TGCGCCAGCAGCCTCGCGGGACAGGGGGTGAACACTGAAGCTTTCTTT. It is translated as CASSLAGQGVNTEAFF.

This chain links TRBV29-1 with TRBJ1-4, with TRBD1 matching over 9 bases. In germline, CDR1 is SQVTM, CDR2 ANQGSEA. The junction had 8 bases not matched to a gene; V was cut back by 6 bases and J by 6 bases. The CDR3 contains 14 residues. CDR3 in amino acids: CSVLPRDRDEKLFF. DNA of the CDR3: TGCAGCGTCTTACCTCGGGACAGGGATGAAAAACTGTTTTTT.

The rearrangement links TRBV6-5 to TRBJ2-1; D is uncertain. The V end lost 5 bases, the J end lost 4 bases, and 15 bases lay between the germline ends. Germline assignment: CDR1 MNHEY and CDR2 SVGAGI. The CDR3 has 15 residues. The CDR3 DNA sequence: TGTGCCAGCAGTGGCAGCCGGGCACCTTACAATGAGCAGTTCTTC. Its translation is CASSGSRAPYNEQFF.

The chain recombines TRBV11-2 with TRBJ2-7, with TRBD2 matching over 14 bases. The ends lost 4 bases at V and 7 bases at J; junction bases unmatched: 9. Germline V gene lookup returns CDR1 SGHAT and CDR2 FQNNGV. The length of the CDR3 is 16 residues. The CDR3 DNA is TGTGCCAGCAGCTATTCGACTAGCGGGAGGGCTGGAGAGCAGTACTTC. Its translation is CASSYSTSGRAGEQYF.

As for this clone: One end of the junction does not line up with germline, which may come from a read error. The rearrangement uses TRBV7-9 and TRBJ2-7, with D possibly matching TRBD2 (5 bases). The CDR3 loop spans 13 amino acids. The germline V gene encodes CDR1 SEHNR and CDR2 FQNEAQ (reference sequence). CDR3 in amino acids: CASSQVRGYEQYF. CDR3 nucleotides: TGCGCCAGCAGCCAAGTACGGGGCTACGAGCAGTACTTC.

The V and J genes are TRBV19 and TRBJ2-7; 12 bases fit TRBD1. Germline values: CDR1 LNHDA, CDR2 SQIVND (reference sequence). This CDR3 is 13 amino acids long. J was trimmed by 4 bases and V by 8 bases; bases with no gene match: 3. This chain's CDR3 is CASGTGGFYEQYF. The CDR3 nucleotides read TGTGCCAGTGGGACAGGGGGCTTTTACGAGCAGTACTTC.

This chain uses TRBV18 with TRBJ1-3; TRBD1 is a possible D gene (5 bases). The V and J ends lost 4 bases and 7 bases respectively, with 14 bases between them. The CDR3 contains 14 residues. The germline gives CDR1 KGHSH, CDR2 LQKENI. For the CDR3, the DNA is TGTGCCAGCTCACTTGTGTCAGGGACGAACACCATATATTTT. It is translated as CASSLVSGTNTIYF. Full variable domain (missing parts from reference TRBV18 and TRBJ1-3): NAGVMQNPRHLVRRRGQEARLRCSPMKGHSHVYWYRQLPEEGLKFMVYLQKENIIDESGMPKERFSAEFPKEGPSILRIQQVVRGDSAAYFCASSLVSGTNTIYFGEGSWLTVV.

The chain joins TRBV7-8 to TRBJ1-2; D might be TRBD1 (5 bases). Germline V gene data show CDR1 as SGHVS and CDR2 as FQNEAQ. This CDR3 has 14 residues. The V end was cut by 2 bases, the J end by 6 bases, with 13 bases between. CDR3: CASSLIQGRDGYTF. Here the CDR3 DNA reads TGTGCCAGCAGCTTAATCCAGGGACGGGATGGCTACACCTTC.